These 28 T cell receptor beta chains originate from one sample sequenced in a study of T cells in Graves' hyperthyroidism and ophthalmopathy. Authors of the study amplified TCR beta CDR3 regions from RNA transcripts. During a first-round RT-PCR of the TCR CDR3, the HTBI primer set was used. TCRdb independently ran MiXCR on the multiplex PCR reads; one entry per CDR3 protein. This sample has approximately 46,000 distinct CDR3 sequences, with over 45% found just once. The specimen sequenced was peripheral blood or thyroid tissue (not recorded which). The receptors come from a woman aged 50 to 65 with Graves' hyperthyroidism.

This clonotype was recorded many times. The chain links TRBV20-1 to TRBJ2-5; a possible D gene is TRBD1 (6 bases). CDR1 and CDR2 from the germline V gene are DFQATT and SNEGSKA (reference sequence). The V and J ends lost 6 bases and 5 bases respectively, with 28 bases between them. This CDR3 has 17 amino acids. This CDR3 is CSARQALAGSFRETQYF. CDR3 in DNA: TGCAGTGCCAGACAGGCCCTGGCGGGCAGTTTTAGGGAGACCCAGTACTTC.

The CDR3 nucleotides read TGTGCCAGCAGCTCGGGTTGGGGACGGGAGACCCAGTACTTC. Residues: CASSSGWGRETQYF. The chain couples TRBV5-6 to TRBJ2-5; D might be TRBD1 or TRBD2, each matching 5 bases. CDR3 length equals 14 residues. Per the germline V gene, CDR1 is SGHDT and CDR2 is YYEEEE. Trimming left V 3 bases short and J 5 bases short, with 14 bases between.

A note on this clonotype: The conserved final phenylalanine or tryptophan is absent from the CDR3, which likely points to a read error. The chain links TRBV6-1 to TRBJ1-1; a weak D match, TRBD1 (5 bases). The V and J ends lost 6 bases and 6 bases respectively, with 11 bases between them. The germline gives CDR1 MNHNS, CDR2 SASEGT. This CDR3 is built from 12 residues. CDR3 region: CASSEGFPEAFL. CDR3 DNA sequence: TGTGCCAGCAGCGAGGGGTTTCCTGAAGCTTTCCTT.

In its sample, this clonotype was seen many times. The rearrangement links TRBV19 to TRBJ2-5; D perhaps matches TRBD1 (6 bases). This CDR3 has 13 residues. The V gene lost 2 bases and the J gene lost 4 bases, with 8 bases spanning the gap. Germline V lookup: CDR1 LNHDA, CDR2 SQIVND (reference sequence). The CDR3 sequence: CASSINRVETQYF. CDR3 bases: TGTGCCAGTAGTATAAACAGGGTAGAGACCCAGTACTTC.

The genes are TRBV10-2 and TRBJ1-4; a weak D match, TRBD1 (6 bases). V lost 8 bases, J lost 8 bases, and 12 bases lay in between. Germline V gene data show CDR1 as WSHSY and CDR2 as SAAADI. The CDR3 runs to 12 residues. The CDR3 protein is CASRTRGEKLFF. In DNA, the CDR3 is TGCGCCAGCCGTACTAGGGGGGAAAAACTGTTTTTT.

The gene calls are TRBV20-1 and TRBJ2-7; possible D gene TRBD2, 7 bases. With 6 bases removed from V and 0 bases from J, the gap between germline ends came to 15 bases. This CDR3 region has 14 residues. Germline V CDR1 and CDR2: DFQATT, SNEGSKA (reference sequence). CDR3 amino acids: CSAQRGGSSYEQYF. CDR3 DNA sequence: TGCAGTGCCCAGAGGGGGGGTAGCTCCTACGAGCAGTACTTC.

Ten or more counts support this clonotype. CDR3 nucleotides: TGCAGCGTTGGCCGACAGCCAGAGACCCAGTACTTC. Its protein is CSVGRQPETQYF. The J gene is TRBJ2-5, the V gene TRBV29-1, with TRBD1 as a possible D gene (5 bases). V lost 4 bases and J lost 4, with 10 bases in between. Per germline, CDR1 SQVTM and CDR2 ANQGSEA. The CDR3 is 12 amino acids.

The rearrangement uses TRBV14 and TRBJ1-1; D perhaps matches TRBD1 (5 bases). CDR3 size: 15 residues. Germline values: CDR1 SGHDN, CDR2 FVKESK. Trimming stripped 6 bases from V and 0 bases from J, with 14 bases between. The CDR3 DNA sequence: TGTGCCAGCAGTAGGTGGGGCACCATGAACACTGAAGCTTTCTTT. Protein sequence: CASSRWGTMNTEAFF. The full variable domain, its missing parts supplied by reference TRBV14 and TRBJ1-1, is EAGVTQFPSHSVIEKGQTVTLRCDPISGHDNLYWYRRVMGKEIKFLLHFVKESKQDESGMPNNRFLAERTGGTYSTLKVQPAELEDSGVYFCASSRWGTMNTEAFFGQGTRLTVV.

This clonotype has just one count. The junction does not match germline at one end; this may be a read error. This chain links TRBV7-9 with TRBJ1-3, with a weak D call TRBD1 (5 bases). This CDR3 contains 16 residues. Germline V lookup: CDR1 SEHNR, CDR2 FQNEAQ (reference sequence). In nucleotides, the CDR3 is TGTGTCAGCAGCGTATACAGGCTAGCTTCTGGAAACACCATATATTTT. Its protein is CVSSVYRLASGNTIYF.

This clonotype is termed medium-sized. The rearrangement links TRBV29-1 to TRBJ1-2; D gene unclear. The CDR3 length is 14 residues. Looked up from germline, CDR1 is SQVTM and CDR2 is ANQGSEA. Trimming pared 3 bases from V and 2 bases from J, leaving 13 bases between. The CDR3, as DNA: TGCAGCGTTGATCAGGCTCCAAGGAACTATGGCTACACCTTC. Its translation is CSVDQAPRNYGYTF.

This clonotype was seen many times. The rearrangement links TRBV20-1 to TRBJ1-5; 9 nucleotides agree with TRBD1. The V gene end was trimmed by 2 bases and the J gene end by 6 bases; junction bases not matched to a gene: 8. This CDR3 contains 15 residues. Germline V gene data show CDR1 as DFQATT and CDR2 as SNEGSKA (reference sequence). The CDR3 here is CSARPTGGPSQPQHF. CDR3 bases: TGCAGTGCTAGACCAACAGGGGGCCCTTCTCAGCCCCAGCATTTT.

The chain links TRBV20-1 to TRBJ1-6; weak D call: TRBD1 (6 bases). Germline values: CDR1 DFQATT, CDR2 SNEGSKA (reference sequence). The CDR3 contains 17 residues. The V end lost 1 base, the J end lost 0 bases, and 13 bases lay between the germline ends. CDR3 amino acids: CSARALGASSYNSPLHF. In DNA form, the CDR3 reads TGCAGTGCTAGAGCACTGGGGGCAAGCTCCTATAATTCACCCCTCCACTTT.

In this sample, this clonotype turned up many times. In DNA form, the CDR3 reads TGTGCCAGCAGCGCAAGCAATCAGCCCCAGCATTTT. This sequence encodes CASSASNQPQHF. V usage is TRBV7-9 and J usage is TRBJ1-5; no reliable D call. The V and J ends lost 5 bases and 1 base respectively, with 3 bases between them. Germline CDR1 reads SEHNR; CDR2 reads FQNEAQ (reference sequence). The CDR3 is 12 amino acids.

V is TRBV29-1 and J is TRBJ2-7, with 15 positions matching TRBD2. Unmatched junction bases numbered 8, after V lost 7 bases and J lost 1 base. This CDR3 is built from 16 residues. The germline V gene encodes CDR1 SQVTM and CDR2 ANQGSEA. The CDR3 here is CSAATGTSGRSYEQYF. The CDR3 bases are TGCAGCGCCGCAACCGGGACTAGCGGGAGGTCCTACGAGCAGTACTTC.

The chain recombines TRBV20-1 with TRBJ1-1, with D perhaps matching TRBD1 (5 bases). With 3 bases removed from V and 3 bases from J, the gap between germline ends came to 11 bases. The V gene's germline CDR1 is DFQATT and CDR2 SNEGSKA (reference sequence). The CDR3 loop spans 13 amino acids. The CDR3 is CSARTDWDTEAFF. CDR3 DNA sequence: TGCAGTGCTAGGACAGATTGGGACACTGAAGCTTTCTTT.

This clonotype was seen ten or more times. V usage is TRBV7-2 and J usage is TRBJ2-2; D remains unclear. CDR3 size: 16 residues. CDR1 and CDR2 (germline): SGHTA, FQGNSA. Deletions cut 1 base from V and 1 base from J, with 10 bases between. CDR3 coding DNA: TGTGCCAGCAGCTTAGAACCAGGAAGGAACACCGGGGAGCTGTTTTTT. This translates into CASSLEPGRNTGELFF.

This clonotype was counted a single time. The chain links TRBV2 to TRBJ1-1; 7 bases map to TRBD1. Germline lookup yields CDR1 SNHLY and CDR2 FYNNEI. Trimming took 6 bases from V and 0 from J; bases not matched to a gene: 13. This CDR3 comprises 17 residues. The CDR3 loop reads CASRPPGTASLNTEAFF. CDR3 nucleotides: TGTGCCAGCAGACCCCCCGGGACAGCCTCCTTGAACACTGAAGCTTTCTTT. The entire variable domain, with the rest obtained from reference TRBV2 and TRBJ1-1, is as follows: EPEVTQTPSHQVTQMGQEVILRCVPISNHLYFYWYRQILGQKVEFLVSFYNNEISEKSEIFDDQFSVERPDGSNFTLKIRSTKLEDSAMYFCASRPPGTASLNTEAFFGQGTRLTVV.

The CDR3 region has the DNA TGCAGTGCCTACCGCGGGGAGACCCAGTACTTC. This translates into CSAYRGETQYF. The chain is built from TRBV20-1 and TRBJ2-5; D is perhaps TRBD2 (5 bases). From germline, CDR1 is DFQATT and CDR2 SNEGSKA (reference sequence). Trimming removed 6 bases from V and 5 bases from J, with 10 bases in between. The CDR3 sequence is 11 residues long.

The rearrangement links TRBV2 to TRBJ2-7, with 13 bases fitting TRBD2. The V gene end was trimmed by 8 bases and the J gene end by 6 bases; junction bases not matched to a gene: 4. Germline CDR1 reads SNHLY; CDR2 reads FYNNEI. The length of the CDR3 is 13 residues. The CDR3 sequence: CASRGLAGSEQYF. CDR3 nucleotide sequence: TGTGCCAGCCGGGGACTAGCGGGAAGCGAGCAGTACTTC.

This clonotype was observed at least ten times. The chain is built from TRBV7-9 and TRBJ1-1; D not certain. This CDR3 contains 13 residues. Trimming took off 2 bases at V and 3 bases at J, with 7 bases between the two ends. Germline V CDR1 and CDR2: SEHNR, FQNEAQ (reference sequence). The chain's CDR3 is CASSLSGYTEAFF. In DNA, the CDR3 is TGTGCCAGCAGCTTATCTGGCTACACTGAAGCTTTCTTT.

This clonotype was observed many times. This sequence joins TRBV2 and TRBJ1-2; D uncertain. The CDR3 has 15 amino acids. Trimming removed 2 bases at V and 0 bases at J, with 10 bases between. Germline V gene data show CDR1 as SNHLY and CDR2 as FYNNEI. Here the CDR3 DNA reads TGTGCCAGCAGTGAAACGGAGGGATCTAACTATGGCTACACCTTC. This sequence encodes CASSETEGSNYGYTF.

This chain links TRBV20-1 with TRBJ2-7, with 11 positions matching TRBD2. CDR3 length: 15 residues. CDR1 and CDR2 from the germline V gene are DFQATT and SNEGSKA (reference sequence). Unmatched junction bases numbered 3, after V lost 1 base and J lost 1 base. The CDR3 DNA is TGCAGTGCTAGAGCGGCTAGCGGGAGGTCCTACGAGCAGTACTTC. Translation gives CSARAASGRSYEQYF.

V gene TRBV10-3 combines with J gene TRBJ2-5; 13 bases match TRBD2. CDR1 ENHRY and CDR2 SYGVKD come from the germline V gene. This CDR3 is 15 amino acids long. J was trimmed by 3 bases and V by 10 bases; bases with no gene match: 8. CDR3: CATELAGGPEETQYF. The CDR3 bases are TGTGCCACAGAACTAGCGGGAGGGCCGGAAGAGACCCAGTACTTC.

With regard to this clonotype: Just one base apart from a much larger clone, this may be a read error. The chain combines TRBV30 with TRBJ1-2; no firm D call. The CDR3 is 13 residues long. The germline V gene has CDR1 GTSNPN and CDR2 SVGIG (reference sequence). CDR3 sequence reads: CAWSVTTRHGHTF. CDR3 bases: TGTGCCTGGAGTGTAACCACTCGTCATGGCCACACCTTC.

The CDR3 region is CASSLTGGGVTVLTF. CDR3 in DNA: TGTGCCAGCAGCTTAACGGGGGGAGGTGTCACCGTCCTGACTTTC. The chain uses TRBV7-2 and TRBJ2-6; TRBD2 agrees at 7 bases. The germline CDR1 and CDR2 sequences are SGHTA and FQGNSA. V trimming: 2 bases; J trimming: 12 bases; junction bases outside the gene matches: 10. The CDR3 is 15 residues long.

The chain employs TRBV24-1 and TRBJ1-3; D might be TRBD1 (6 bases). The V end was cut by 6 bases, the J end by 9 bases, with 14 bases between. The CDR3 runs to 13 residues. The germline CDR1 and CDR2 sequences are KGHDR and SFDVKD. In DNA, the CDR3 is TGTGCCACCAGTAAGACAGGAGGCTCCACCATATATTTT. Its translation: CATSKTGGSTIYF.

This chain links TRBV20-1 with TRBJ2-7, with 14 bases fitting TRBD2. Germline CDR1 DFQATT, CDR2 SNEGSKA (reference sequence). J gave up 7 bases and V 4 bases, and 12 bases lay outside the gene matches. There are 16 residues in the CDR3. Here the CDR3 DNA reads TGCAGTGCTATTGCCGGGACTAGCGGGAGACCGAGAGAGCAGTACTTC. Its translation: CSAIAGTSGRPREQYF.

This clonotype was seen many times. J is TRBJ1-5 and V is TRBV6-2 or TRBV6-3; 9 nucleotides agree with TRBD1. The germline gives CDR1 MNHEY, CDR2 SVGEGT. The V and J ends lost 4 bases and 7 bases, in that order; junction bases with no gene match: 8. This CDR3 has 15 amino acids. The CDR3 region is CASSWGTGSRQPQHF. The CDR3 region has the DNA TGTGCCAGCAGTTGGGGGACAGGGTCGAGGCAGCCCCAGCATTTT.